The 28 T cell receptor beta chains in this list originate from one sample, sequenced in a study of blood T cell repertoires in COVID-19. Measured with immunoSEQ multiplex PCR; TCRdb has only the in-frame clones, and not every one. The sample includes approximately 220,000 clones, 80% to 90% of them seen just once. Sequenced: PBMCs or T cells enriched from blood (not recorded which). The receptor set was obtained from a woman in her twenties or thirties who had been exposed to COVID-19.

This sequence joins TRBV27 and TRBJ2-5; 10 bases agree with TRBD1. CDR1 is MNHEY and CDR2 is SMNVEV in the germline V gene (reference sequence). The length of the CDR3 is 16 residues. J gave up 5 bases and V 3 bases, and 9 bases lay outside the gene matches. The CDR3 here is CASSFLPRDRGETQYF. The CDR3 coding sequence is TGTGCCAGCAGTTTCCTCCCCCGGGACAGGGGTGAGACCCAGTACTTC.

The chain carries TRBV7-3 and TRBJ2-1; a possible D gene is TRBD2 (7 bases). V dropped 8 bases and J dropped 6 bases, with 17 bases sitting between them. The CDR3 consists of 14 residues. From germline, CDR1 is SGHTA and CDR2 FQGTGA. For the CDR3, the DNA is TGTGCCAGCGGGAGGGGGACGCAGGCCAATGAGCAGTTCTTC. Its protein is CASGRGTQANEQFF.

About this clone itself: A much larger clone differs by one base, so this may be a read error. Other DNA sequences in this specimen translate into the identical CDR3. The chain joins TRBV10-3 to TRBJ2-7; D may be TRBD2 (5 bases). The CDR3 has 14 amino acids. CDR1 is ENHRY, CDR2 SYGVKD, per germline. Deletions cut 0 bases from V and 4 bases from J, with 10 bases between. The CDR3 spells CAISESSGKYEQYF. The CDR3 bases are TGTGCCATCAGTGAGTCGTCGGGAAAATACGAGCAGTACTTC.

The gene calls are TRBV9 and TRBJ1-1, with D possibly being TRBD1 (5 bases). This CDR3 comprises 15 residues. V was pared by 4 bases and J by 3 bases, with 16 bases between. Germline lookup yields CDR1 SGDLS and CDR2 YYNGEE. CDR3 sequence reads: CASSPSGGVYTEAFF. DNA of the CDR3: TGTGCCAGCAGCCCCTCGGGGGGGGTTTACACTGAAGCTTTCTTT.

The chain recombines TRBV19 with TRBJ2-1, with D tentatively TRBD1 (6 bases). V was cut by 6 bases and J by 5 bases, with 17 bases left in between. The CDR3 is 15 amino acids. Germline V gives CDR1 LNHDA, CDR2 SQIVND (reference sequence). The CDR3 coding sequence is TGTGCCAGTAGGATAAGGGGGTCTATCAACAATGAGCAGTTCTTC. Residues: CASRIRGSINNEQFF. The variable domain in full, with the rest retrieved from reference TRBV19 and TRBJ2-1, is DGGITQSPKYLFRKEGQNVTLSCEQNLNHDAMYWYRQDPGQGLRLIYYSQIVNDFQKGDIAEGYSVSREKKESFPLTVTSAQKNPTAFYLCASRIRGSINNEQFFGPGTRLTVL.

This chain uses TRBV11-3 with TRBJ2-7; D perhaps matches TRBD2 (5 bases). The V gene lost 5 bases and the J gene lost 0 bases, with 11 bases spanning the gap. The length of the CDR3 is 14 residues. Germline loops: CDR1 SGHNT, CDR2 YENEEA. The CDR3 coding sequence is TGTGCCAGCAGCGCCCCGGGAAGCTCCTACGAGCAGTACTTC. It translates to CASSAPGSSYEQYF.

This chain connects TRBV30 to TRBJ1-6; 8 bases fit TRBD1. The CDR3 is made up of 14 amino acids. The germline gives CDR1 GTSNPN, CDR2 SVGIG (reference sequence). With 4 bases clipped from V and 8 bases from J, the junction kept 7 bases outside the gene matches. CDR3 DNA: TGTGCCTGGATCCCACGGGGACAGGATTCACCCCTCCACTTT. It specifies CAWIPRGQDSPLHF.

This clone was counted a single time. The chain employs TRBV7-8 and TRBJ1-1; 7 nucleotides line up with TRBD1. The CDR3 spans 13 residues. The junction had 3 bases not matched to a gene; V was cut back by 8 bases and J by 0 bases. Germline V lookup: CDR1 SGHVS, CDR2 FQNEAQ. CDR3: CASGQELNTEAFF. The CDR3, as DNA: TGTGCCAGCGGACAGGAGTTGAACACTGAAGCTTTCTTT.

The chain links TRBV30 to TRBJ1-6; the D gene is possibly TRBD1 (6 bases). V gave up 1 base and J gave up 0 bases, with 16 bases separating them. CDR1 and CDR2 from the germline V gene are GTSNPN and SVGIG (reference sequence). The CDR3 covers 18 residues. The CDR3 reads CAWSAGGLMSSYNSPLHF. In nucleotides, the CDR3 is TGTGCCTGGAGTGCGGGGGGCCTAATGAGCTCCTATAATTCACCCCTCCACTTT.

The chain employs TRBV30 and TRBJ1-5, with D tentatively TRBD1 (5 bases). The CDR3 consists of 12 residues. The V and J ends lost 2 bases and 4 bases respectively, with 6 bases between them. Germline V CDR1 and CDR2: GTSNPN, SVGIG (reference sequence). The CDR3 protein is CAWSKGNQPQHF. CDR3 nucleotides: TGTGCCTGGAGTAAGGGGAATCAGCCCCAGCATTTT. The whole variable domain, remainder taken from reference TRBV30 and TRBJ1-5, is SQTIHQWPATLVQPVGSPLSLECTVEGTSNPNLYWYRQAAGRGLQLLFYSVGIGQISSEVPQNLSASRPQDRQFILSSKKLLLSDSGFYLCAWSKGNQPQHFGDGTRLSIL.

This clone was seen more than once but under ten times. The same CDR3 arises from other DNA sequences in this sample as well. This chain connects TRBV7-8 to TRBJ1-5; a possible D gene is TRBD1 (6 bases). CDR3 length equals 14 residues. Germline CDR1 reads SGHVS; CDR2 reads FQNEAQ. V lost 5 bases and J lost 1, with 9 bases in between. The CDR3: CASSLGQSNQPQHF. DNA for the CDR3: TGTGCCAGCAGCCTCGGACAGAGCAATCAGCCCCAGCATTTT.

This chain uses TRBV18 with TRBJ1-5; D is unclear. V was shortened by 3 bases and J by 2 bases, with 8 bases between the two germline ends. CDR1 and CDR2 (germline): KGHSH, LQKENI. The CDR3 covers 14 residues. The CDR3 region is CASSPLEGNQPQHF. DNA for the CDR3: TGTGCCAGCTCACCGCTCGAGGGCAATCAGCCCCAGCATTTT. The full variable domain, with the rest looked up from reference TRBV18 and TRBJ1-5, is NAGVMQNPRHLVRRRGQEARLRCSPMKGHSHVYWYRQLPEEGLKFMVYLQKENIIDESGMPKERFSAEFPKEGPSILRIQQVVRGDSAAYFCASSPLEGNQPQHFGDGTRLSIL.

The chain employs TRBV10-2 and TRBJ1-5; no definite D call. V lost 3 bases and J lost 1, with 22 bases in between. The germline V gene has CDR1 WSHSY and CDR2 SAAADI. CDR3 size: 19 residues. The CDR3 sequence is CASSERVSGVLLSNQPQHF. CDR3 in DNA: TGCGCCAGCAGTGAAAGGGTCAGCGGTGTGTTATTGAGCAATCAGCCCCAGCATTTT.

The CDR3 region has the DNA TGCGCCAGCAGCATACAGGCCCTCGAAATGAACACTGAAGCTTTCTTT. It encodes CASSIQALEMNTEAFF. The chain recombines TRBV5-1 with TRBJ1-1; TRBD1 might be the D (5 bases). The V end lost 4 bases, the J end lost 0 bases, and 16 bases lay between the germline ends. There are 16 residues in the CDR3. CDR1 is SGHRS and CDR2 is YFSETQ in the germline V gene.

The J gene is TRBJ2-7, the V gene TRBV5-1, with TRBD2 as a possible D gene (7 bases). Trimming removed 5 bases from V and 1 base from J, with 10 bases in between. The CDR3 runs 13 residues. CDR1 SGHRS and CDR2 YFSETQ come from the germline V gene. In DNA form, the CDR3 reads TGCGCCAGCAGGGAGGGGGGGTCCTACGAGCAGTACTTC. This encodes CASREGGSYEQYF. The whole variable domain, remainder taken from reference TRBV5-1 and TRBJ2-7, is KAGVTQTPRYLIKTRGQQVTLSCSPISGHRSVSWYQQTPGQGLQFLFEYFSETQRNKGNFPGRFSGRQFSNSRSEMNVSTLELGDSALYLCASREGGSYEQYFGPGTRLTVT.

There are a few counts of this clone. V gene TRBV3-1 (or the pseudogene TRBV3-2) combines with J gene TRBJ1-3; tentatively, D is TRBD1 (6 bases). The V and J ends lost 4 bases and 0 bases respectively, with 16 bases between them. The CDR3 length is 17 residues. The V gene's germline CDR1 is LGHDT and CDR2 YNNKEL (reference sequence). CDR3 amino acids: CASSPGGGASSGNTIYF. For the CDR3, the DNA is TGTGCCAGCAGCCCCGGGGGGGGCGCCTCCTCTGGAAACACCATATATTTT.

The CDR3 sequence: CASSNRDRSSTDTQYF. CDR3 in DNA: TGTGCCAGCAGCAACCGGGACAGATCTAGCACAGATACGCAGTATTTT. The chain links TRBV7-9 to TRBJ2-3, with TRBD1 identical over 7 bases. Trimming took 5 bases from V and 0 from J; bases not matched to a gene: 8. The germline V gene has CDR1 SEHNR and CDR2 FQNEAQ (reference sequence). The CDR3 contains 16 residues.

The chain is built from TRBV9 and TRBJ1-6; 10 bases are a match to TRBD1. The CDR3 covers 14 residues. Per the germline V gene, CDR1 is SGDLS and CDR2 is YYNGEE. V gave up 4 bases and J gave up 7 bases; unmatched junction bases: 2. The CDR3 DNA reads TGTGCCAGCAGCTTGGGACAGGGGAATTCACCCCTCCACTTT. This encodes CASSLGQGNSPLHF.

The CDR3 DNA reads TGTGCCAGCAGTCCCTCCCCGCGGGGTGGCTACACCTTC. It is translated as CASSPSPRGGYTF. V is TRBV6-5 and J is TRBJ1-2; D gene ambiguous. The CDR3 has 13 amino acids. Germline lookup yields CDR1 MNHEY and CDR2 SVGAGI. The V end lost 5 bases, the J end lost 7 bases, and 14 bases lay between the germline ends.

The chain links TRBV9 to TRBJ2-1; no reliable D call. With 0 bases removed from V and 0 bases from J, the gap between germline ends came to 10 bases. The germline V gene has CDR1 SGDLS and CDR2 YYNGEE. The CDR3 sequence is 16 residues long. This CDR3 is CASSVGQSFSYNEQFF. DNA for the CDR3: TGTGCCAGCAGCGTAGGGCAGTCGTTCTCCTACAATGAGCAGTTCTTC.

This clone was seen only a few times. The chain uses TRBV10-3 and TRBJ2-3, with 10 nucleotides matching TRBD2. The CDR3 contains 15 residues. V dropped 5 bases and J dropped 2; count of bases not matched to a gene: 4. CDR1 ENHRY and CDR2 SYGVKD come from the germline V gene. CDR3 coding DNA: TGTGCCATCAGTTTACTAGCGGGGCTCACAGATACGCAGTATTTT. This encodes CAISLLAGLTDTQYF.

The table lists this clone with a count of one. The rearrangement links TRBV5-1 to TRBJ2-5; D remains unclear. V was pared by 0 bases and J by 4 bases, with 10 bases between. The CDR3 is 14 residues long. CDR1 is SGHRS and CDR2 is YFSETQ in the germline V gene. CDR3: CASSLASRPETQYF. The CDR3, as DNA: TGCGCCAGCAGCTTGGCCAGCAGGCCAGAGACCCAGTACTTC.

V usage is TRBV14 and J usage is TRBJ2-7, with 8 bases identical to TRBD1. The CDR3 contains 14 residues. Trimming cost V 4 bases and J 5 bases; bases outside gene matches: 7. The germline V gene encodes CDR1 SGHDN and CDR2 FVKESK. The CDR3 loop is CASSPWTGSHEQYF. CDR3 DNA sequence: TGTGCCAGCAGCCCCTGGACAGGGAGCCACGAGCAGTACTTC.

In nucleotides, the CDR3 is TGTGCCAGCAGTTTACGGACAGGGTTGGGTGAGCAGTTCTTC. This encodes CASSLRTGLGEQFF. This chain links TRBV6-5 with TRBJ2-1, with 8 bases aligning to TRBD1. This CDR3 has 14 amino acids. The germline V gene encodes CDR1 MNHEY and CDR2 SVGAGI. V lost 4 bases, J lost 9 bases, and 8 bases stayed unmatched.

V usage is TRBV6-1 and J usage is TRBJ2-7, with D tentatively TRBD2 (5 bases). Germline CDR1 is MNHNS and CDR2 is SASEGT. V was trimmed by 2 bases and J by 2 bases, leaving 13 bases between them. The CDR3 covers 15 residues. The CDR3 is CASSESGGRPYEQYF. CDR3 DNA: TGTGCCAGCAGTGAATCGGGCGGGCGACCCTACGAGCAGTACTTC.

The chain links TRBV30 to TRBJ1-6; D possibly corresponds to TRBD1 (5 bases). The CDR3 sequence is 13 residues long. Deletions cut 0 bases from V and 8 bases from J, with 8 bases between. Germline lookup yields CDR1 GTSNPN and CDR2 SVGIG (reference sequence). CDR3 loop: CAWSVQGYSPLHF. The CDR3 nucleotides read TGTGCCTGGAGTGTCCAGGGTTATTCACCCCTCCACTTT. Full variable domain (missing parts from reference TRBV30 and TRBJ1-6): SQTIHQWPATLVQPVGSPLSLECTVEGTSNPNLYWYRQAAGRGLQLLFYSVGIGQISSEVPQNLSASRPQDRQFILSSKKLLLSDSGFYLCAWSVQGYSPLHFGNGTRLTVT.

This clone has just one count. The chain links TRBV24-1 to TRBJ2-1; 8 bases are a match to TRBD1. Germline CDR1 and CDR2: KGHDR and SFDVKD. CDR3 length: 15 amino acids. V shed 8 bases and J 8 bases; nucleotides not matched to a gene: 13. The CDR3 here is CATTQGAQVGHEQFF. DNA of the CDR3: TGTGCCACCACCCAGGGGGCGCAGGTTGGCCATGAGCAGTTCTTC.

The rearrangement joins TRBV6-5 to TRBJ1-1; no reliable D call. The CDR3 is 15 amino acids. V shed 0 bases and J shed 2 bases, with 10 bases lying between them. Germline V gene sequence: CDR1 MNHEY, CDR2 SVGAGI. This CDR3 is CASSYSRQINTEAFF. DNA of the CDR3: TGTGCCAGCAGTTACTCGAGGCAAATTAACACTGAAGCTTTCTTT.